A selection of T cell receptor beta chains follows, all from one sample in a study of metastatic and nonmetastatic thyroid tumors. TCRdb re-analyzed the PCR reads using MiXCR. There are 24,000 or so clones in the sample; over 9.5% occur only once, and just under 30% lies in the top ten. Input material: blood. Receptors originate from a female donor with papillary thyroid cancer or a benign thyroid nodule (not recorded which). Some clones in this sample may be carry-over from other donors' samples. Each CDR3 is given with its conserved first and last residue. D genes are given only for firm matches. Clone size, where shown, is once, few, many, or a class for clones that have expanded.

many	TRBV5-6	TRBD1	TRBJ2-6	CASSLVNSPGQGTGANVLTF	TGTGCCAGCAGCTTGGTCAACAGCCCGGGACAGGGCACTGGGGCCAACGTCCTGACTTTC
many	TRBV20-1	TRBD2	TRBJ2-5	CSASRIPREGWQETQYF	TGCAGTGCTAGTCGGATTCCGCGGGAGGGGTGGCAAGAGACCCAGTACTTC
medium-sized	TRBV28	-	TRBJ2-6	CASSLRGSGANVLTF	TGTGCCAGCAGTTTAAGGGGGTCAGGGGCCAACGTCCTGACTTTC
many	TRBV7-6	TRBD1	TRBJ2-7	CASSLTGDFHEQYF	TGTGCCAGCAGCTTGACAGGGGATTTCCACGAGCAGTACTTC
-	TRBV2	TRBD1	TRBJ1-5	CASSMDREGQPQHF	TGTGCCAGCAGTATGGACAGGGAGGGACAGCCCCAGCATTTT
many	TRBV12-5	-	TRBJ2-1	CASGPRIGYNEQFF	TGTGCTAGTGGTCCACGGATCGGTTACAATGAGCAGTTCTTC
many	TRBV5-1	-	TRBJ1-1	CASSLQLRAAGNTEAFF	TGCGCCAGCAGCTTGCAGTTAAGGGCTGCAGGGAACACTGAAGCTTTCTTT
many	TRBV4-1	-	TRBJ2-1	CASSQQQAGNYNEQFF	TGCGCCAGCAGCCAACAACAGGCAGGGAACTACAATGAGCAGTTCTTC
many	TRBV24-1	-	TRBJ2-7	CATSDLSSVAYEQYF	TGTGCCACCAGTGATTTGTCTTCCGTTGCCTACGAGCAGTACTTC
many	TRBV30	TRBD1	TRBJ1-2	CAWSVRIPTGELGYGYTF	TGTGCCTGGAGTGTAAGGATCCCGACAGGGGAGTTGGGCTATGGCTACACCTTC
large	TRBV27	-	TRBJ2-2	CASRRPGPNTGELFF	TGTGCCAGCAGAAGGCCGGGACCGAACACCGGGGAGCTGTTTTTT
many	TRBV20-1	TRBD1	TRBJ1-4	CSARDTGTGLNEKLFF	TGCAGTGCTAGAGATACCGGGACAGGGCTAAATGAAAAACTGTTTTTT
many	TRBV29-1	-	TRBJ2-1	CSAGGNEQFF	TGCAGCGCCGGAGGTAATGAGCAGTTCTTC
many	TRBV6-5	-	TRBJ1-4	CASSYVSRAGNEKLFF	TGTGCCAGCAGTTACGTTAGCAGGGCCGGTAATGAAAAACTGTTTTTT
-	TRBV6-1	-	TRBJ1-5	CASRETNQPQHF	TGTGCCAGCAGGGAGACCAATCAGCCCCAGCATTTT
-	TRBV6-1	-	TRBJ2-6	CASMEDLSGANVLTF	TGTGCCAGCATGGAGGACCTCTCTGGGGCCAACGTCCTGACTTTC
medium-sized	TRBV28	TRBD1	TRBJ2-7	CASSTSGTGTHEQYF	TGTGCCAGCAGCACCTCCGGGACAGGGACCCACGAGCAGTACTTC
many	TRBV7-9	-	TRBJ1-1	CASSFWPGEAFF	TGTGCCAGCAGCTTTTGGCCCGGGGAAGCTTTCTTT
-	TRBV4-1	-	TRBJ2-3	CAISQDSARAKHYF	TGCGCCATCAGCCAAGATTCGGCGAGGGCGAAGCATTATTTT
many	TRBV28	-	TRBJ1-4	CASSFLDPNEKLFF	TGTGCCAGCAGTTTTTTGGATCCTAATGAAAAACTGTTTTTT
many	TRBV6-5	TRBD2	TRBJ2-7	CVSSYMGLAIYEQYF	TGTGTCAGCAGTTACATGGGACTAGCTATTTACGAGCAGTACTTC
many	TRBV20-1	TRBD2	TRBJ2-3	CSAEGTSGRTDTQYF	TGCAGTGCTGAAGGGACTAGCGGGAGGACAGATACGCAGTATTTT
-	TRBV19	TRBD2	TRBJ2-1	CASSIGVSSGSVSYNEQFF	TGTGCCAGCAGTATAGGTGTGTCTAGCGGGAGTGTCTCCTACAATGAGCAGTTCTTC
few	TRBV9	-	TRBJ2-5	CASSSGVEETQYF	TGTGCCAGCAGCTCGGGGGTTGAAGAGACCCAGTACTTC
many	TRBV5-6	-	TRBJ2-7	CASSLAPASHEQYF	TGTGCCAGCAGCTTGGCGCCGGCCAGCCACGAGCAGTACTTC
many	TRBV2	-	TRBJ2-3	CASIRAENTDTQYF	TGTGCCAGCATAAGAGCGGAAAACACAGATACGCAGTATTTT
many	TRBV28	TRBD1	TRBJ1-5	CASNNRDRGNQPQHF	TGTGCCAGCAACAACCGGGACAGGGGCAATCAGCCCCAGCATTTT
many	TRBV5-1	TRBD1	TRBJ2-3	CASSLVGGLYTDTQYF	TGCGCCAGCAGCTTGGTAGGGGGCCTTTACACAGATACGCAGTATTTT
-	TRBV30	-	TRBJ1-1	CAYLSFNKNTEAFF	TGTGCCTACCTCTCCTTTAATAAAAACACTGAAGCTTTCTTT
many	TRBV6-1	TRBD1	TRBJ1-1	CASSGQGRHTEAFF	TGTGCCAGCAGTGGACAGGGGAGGCACACTGAAGCTTTCTTT
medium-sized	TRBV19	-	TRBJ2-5	CASSPSQYF	TGTGCCAGTAGTCCGTCCCAGTACTTC
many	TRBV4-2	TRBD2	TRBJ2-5	CASSQDWGSGSSQETQYF	TGTGCCAGCAGCCAAGATTGGGGTAGCGGGAGTTCCCAAGAGACCCAGTACTTC
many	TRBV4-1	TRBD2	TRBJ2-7	CASSQAPGSGRPYEQYF	TGCGCCAGCAGCCAAGCCCCGGGTAGCGGGAGGCCCTACGAGCAGTACTTC
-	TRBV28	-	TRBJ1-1	CASSSRQIYEAFF	TGTGCCAGCAGTTCCCGACAGATCTATGAAGCTTTCTTT
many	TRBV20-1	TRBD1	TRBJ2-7	CSARDGDRGLGEQYF	TGCAGTGCTAGAGATGGCGACAGGGGGCTTGGCGAGCAGTACTTC
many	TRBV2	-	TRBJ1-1	CANLVGAKAFF	TGTGCCAACCTAGTGGGGGCGAAAGCTTTCTTT
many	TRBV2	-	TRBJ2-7	CASTEQRSSYEQYF	TGTGCCAGCACTGAACAGCGCAGCTCCTACGAGCAGTACTTC
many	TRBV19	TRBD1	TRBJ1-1	CASRIQGANTEAFF	TGTGCCAGTAGGATACAGGGGGCTAACACTGAAGCTTTCTTT
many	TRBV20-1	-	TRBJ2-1	CSARDQPSSYNEQFF	TGCAGTGCTAGAGATCAACCGAGCTCCTACAATGAGCAGTTCTTC
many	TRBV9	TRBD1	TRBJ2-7	CASSVAGTGVHEQYF	TGTGCCAGCAGCGTAGCGGGGACAGGGGTACACGAGCAGTACTTC
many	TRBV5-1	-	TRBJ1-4	CASSLGTLGAWAEKLFF	TGCGCCAGCAGCTTGGGAACCTTGGGGGCCTGGGCTGAAAAACTGTTTTTT
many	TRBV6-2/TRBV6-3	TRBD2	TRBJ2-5	CASTIAGEAKTQYF	TGTGCCAGCACTATAGCGGGAGAGGCGAAGACCCAGTACTTC
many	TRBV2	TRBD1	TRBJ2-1	CASSEAPRQGHEQFF	TGTGCCAGCAGTGAAGCCCCCCGACAGGGCCATGAGCAGTTCTTC
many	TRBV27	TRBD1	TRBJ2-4	CASSLLAFGRDRTKNIQYF	TGTGCCAGCAGTTTACTTGCCTTTGGCAGGGACAGGACCAAAAACATTCAGTACTTC
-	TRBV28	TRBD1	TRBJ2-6	CASSSGTGYFPGANVLTF	TGTGCCAGCAGTTCCGGGACAGGGTATTTTCCTGGGGCCAACGTCCTGACTTTC
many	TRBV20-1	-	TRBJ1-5	CSARDTGEQPQHF	TGCAGTGCTAGAGATACGGGGGAACAGCCCCAGCATTTT
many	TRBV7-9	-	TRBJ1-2	CASSLQGRWGYTF	TGTGCCAGCAGCTTACAGGGACGATGGGGCTACACCTTC
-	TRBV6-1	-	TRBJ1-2	CASSWDKIAYGYTF	TGTGCCAGCAGTTGGGACAAAATCGCCTATGGCTACACCTTC
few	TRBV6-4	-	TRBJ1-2	CASRLEGRGGYTF	TGTGCCAGCCGGCTGGAGGGACGCGGTGGCTACACCTTC